One sample yielded the 15 T cell receptor beta chains listed below, sequenced in a study of OX40 agonist ivuxolimab in advanced cancers. The method was the immunoSEQ multiplex PCR assay. TCRdb provides this immuneACCESS table in a form limited to in-frame rearrangements. Some clones are lacking; in checked studies, under half of them reflect an unresolved V gene, and why the rest are absent is not known. Across this sample there are more than 85,000 clones, with more than 80% seen only once. 1.5% to 2% of the sample comes from the top ten. The sample was CD4+ or CD8+ T cells sorted from blood, taken in a trial of the OX40 agonist ivuxolimab. Receptors were obtained from an adult with an advanced solid tumor such as melanoma, head and neck, liver or kidney cancer.

The chain has TRBV30 and TRBJ2-7; D might be TRBD1 or TRBD2, each matching 6 bases. The ends were cut back, 2 bases at V and 6 bases at J, with 20 bases in the middle. The CDR3 sequence is 15 residues long. Germline CDR1 and CDR2: GTSNPN and SVGIG (reference sequence). The CDR3 DNA reads as TGTGCCTGGAGTAGGTGGGGGGCCCGAGGGGGCGAGCAGTACTTC. Translated: CAWSRWGARGGEQYF.

This chain connects TRBV6-1 to TRBJ2-1; D may be TRBD1 (5 bases). Germline V lookup: CDR1 MNHNS, CDR2 SASEGT. The CDR3 totals 14 residues. With 6 bases removed from V and 5 bases from J, the gap between germline ends came to 14 bases. CDR3 DNA sequence: TGTGCCAGCAGCCGGACACCGACGAACAATGAGCAGTTCTTC. As protein: CASSRTPTNNEQFF.

This sequence joins TRBV21-1 and TRBJ2-6; TRBD1 reflects the table's D call only, with no check against the DNA. TRBV21-1 is a pseudogene segment. The CDR3 extends over 18 amino acids. The CDR3 sequence: CASSKVDRPSSGANVLTF. CDR3 nucleotide sequence: TGTGCCAGCAGCAAAGTAGACAGGCCTAGCTCTGGGGCCAACGTCCTGACTTTC.

The V gene is TRBV28, the J gene TRBJ1-3; D unresolved. The CDR3 totals 13 residues. Germline CDR1 MDHEN, CDR2 SYDVKM. V lost 3 bases and J 4 bases, leaving 7 bases between the germline ends. The CDR3 loop reads CASSFVPGNTIYF. The CDR3 nucleotides are TGTGCCAGCAGTTTTGTGCCGGGAAACACCATATATTTT.

The V call is TRBV6-5, the J call TRBJ1-2; no firm D call. There are 16 residues in the CDR3. V gave up 2 bases and J gave up 4 bases, with 17 bases separating them. The germline V gene encodes CDR1 MNHEY and CDR2 SVGAGI. CDR3 loop: CASSYSISAKPYGYTF. The CDR3 DNA reads as TGTGCCAGCAGTTACAGCATCAGCGCTAAACCCTATGGCTACACCTTC.

The chain recombines TRBV19 with TRBJ1-5; weak D call: TRBD1 (6 bases). Trimming left V 9 bases short and J 0 bases short, with 21 bases between. Germline CDR1 LNHDA, CDR2 SQIVND (reference sequence). The CDR3 has 17 amino acids. The CDR3 spells CASQGTKAGYSNQPQHF. CDR3 sequence (DNA): TGTGCCAGCCAAGGGACAAAGGCGGGGTATAGCAATCAGCCCCAGCATTTT.

The chain couples TRBV19 to TRBJ2-5; D might be TRBD1 or TRBD2, each matching 5 bases. The germline V gene has CDR1 LNHDA and CDR2 SQIVND (reference sequence). V gave up 3 bases and J gave up 4 bases, with 15 bases separating them. This CDR3 spans 15 amino acids. This CDR3 reads CASSISGPGPETQYF. The CDR3 nucleotides read TGTGCCAGTAGTATCTCTGGACCGGGACCAGAGACCCAGTACTTC.

The gene calls are TRBV7-3 and TRBJ2-6, with TRBD1 matching over 9 bases. The CDR3 is 19 amino acids. Germline lookup yields CDR1 SGHTA and CDR2 FQGTGA. The V segment lost 4 bases and the J segment 0 bases; nucleotides outside the gene matches: 10. CDR3 in DNA: TGTGCCAGCAGCTCTTTCGGGACAGGGCGTTTCTCTGGGGCCAACGTCCTGACTTTC. Translated: CASSSFGTGRFSGANVLTF.

The chain is built from TRBV2 and TRBJ2-5; 9 nucleotides match TRBD2. Germline loops: CDR1 SNHLY, CDR2 FYNNEI. V gave up 8 bases and J gave up 2 bases; unmatched junction bases: 6. The CDR3 has 14 residues. CDR3 nucleotide sequence: TGTGCCAGCGACAGACTAGCGGATCAAGAGACCCAGTACTTC. It specifies CASDRLADQETQYF.

The chain recombines TRBV9 with TRBJ1-2, with unresolved D. Germline loops: CDR1 SGDLS, CDR2 YYNGEE. V gave up 4 bases and J gave up 0 bases, with 7 bases separating them. The CDR3 is 13 residues long. The CDR3 sequence: CASSTRANYGYTF. CDR3 in DNA: TGTGCCAGCAGCACGAGAGCTAACTATGGCTACACCTTC. The full variable domain, rest sourced from reference TRBV9 and TRBJ1-2, is DSGVTQTPKHLITATGQRVTLRCSPRSGDLSVYWYQQSLDQGLQFLIQYYNGEERAKGNILERFSAQQFPDLHSELNLSSLELGDSALYFCASSTRANYGYTFGSGTRLTVV.

This clone was detected only once. Other nucleotide sequences in the sample specify the same CDR3. The gene calls are TRBV9 and TRBJ2-3; D unresolved. Trimming shortened V by 0 bases and J by 0 bases, and 5 bases separated the two germline ends. This CDR3 spans 14 amino acids. CDR1 and CDR2 (germline): SGDLS, YYNGEE. For the CDR3, the DNA is TGTGCCAGCAGCGTAGGAGGTAGCACAGATACGCAGTATTTT. Translated, it gives CASSVGGSTDTQYF.

The J gene is TRBJ2-1, the V gene TRBV7-8; D uncertain. Germline loops: CDR1 SGHVS, CDR2 FQNEAQ. The CDR3 runs 13 residues. V dropped 5 bases and J dropped 6 bases, with 11 bases sitting between them. The CDR3 DNA reads as TGTGCCAGCAGCCCCCGAATCTTCAATGAGCAGTTCTTC. This encodes CASSPRIFNEQFF.

V is TRBV23-1 and J is TRBJ2-5; 11 positions agree with TRBD2. TRBV23-1 is an open reading frame whose function is uncertain. With V trimmed by 0 bases and J by 1 base, 19 bases remained unmatched. The CDR3 has 22 amino acids. CDR3 loop: CASSQSGSAPSGRRAFQETQYF. The CDR3 DNA is TGCGCCAGCAGTCAATCAGGTTCAGCTCCTAGCGGGAGGCGGGCCTTCCAAGAGACCCAGTACTTC.

The genes are TRBV30 and TRBJ1-1; 8 nucleotides agree with TRBD1. V was clipped by 3 bases and J by 4 bases; unmatched bases: 4. The CDR3 is 13 residues long. Germline values: CDR1 GTSNPN, CDR2 SVGIG (reference sequence). The CDR3 DNA follows: TGTGCCTGGAGACGACAGGGGCCCACTGAAGCTTTCTTT. This sequence encodes CAWRRQGPTEAFF.

This chain links TRBV18 with TRBJ2-1, with 8 positions matching TRBD1. The J segment lost 5 bases and the V segment lost 6 bases, leaving 6 bases of the junction unmatched. This CDR3 region has 14 residues. CDR1 and CDR2 (germline): KGHSH, LQKENI. The CDR3 sequence: CASSLGQGHNEQFF. The CDR3 DNA reads as TGTGCCAGCTCCCTTGGACAGGGCCACAATGAGCAGTTCTTC.